This is a list of T cell receptor beta chains from one sample in a study of shared clonotypes between healthy human individuals. Produced via immunoSEQ multiplex PCR; TCRdb's table is partial and in-frame only. The top ten hold over 1.5% of the sample, which has 550,000 to 850,000 clones, over 65% seen once. Sequenced material: memory CD4+ T cells sorted from blood. The source of these receptors is a woman aged 25 to 39 in good health. The CDR3 runs from the conserved cysteine through the conserved F or W. The order of the fields is CDR3 protein, CDR3 DNA, J gene, V gene, clone size, D gene. D genes are given only for firm matches. Expanded clones get a size class; other rows say once, few or many, or leave the size out.

cdr3_aa: CASSLVPSGSETQYF
cdr3_nt: TGTGCCAGCAGCTTAGTGCCTAGCGGGAGTGAGACCCAGTACTTC
j_call: TRBJ2-5
v_call: TRBV7-6
clone_size: -
d_call: TRBD2

cdr3_aa: CASSFGSLGYEQYF
cdr3_nt: TGTGCCAGCAGTTTTGGCTCACTGGGATACGAGCAGTACTTC
j_call: TRBJ2-7
v_call: TRBV28
clone_size: -
d_call: -

cdr3_aa: CASRTAGAGDTQYF
cdr3_nt: TGTGCCAGCAGGACGGCGGGAGCCGGGGATACGCAGTATTTT
j_call: TRBJ2-3
v_call: TRBV6-1
clone_size: -
d_call: TRBD2

cdr3_aa: CAWSVPPRSVRGNEQFF
cdr3_nt: TGTGCCTGGAGTGTACCCCCCAGAAGCGTGAGGGGGAATGAGCAGTTCTTC
j_call: TRBJ2-1
v_call: TRBV30
clone_size: few
d_call: -

cdr3_aa: CASSHRHQHTEAFF
cdr3_nt: TGTGCCAGCAGTCACCGACACCAGCACACTGAAGCTTTCTTT
j_call: TRBJ1-1
v_call: TRBV6-5
clone_size: -
d_call: -

cdr3_aa: CASSFRLGYEQYF
cdr3_nt: TGTGCCAGCAGCTTTCGGCTTGGCTACGAGCAGTACTTC
j_call: TRBJ2-7
v_call: TRBV11-2
clone_size: -
d_call: -

cdr3_aa: CASKEGRRYTGELFF
cdr3_nt: TGTGCCAGCAAAGAAGGTAGAAGGTACACCGGGGAGCTGTTTTTT
j_call: TRBJ2-2
v_call: TRBV6-5
clone_size: -
d_call: -

cdr3_aa: CASTSRTAGGIGNTIYF
cdr3_nt: TGTGCCAGTACCTCCCGGACGGCTGGGGGGATTGGAAACACCATATATTTT
j_call: TRBJ1-3
v_call: TRBV19
clone_size: -
d_call: -

cdr3_aa: CAIERNTEAFF
cdr3_nt: TGTGCCATCGAGCGGAACACTGAAGCTTTCTTT
j_call: TRBJ1-1
v_call: TRBV6-1
clone_size: -
d_call: -

cdr3_aa: CASLSAGLYTGELFF
cdr3_nt: TGTGCCAGCCTTAGCGCGGGACTGTACACCGGGGAGCTGTTTTTT
j_call: TRBJ2-2
v_call: TRBV2
clone_size: -
d_call: -

cdr3_aa: CAISESGGYGYTF
cdr3_nt: TGTGCCATCAGTGAGTCGGGAGGGTATGGCTACACCTTC
j_call: TRBJ1-2
v_call: TRBV10-3
clone_size: once
d_call: -